These T cell receptor beta chains were read from a single sample in a study of cytomegalovirus exposure and HLA in healthy donors. This table comes from immunoSEQ multiplex PCR, and its TCRdb copy is limited to in-frame clones, with some not included. The sample has roughly 100,000 clones, around four fifths seen once. Sequencing used PBMCs. The source is a woman aged 40-49 years in good health and CMV-seronegative. The CDR3 runs from the conserved cysteine through the conserved F or W. The D gene is left open where the match is weak. Size values are once, few and many counts, or a class for expanded clones, and some rows have none.

TRBV7-6	TRBJ1-1	NA	NA	CASSLERGTEAFF	TGTGCCAGCAGCTTAGAAAGGGGCACTGAAGCTTTCTTT
TRBV6-6	TRBJ1-1	NA	NA	CASSSISVGGTEAFF	TGTGCCAGCAGTTCGATCTCCGTGGGGGGCACTGAAGCTTTCTTT
TRBV6-6	TRBJ1-1	NA	NA	CASSLVSEAFF	TGTGCCAGCAGTCTCGTGTCTGAAGCTTTCTTT
TRBV6-1	TRBJ1-6	NA	NA	CASTDRYNSPLHF	TGTGCCAGCACGGACAGATATAATTCACCCCTCCACTTT
TRBV6-5	TRBJ2-2	NA	NA	CASRDSSNTGELFF	TGTGCCAGCAGGGACTCATCAAACACCGGGGAGCTGTTTTTT
TRBV6-1	TRBJ2-7	few	TRBD2	CASSASGGSYEQYF	TGTGCCAGCAGTGCCAGCGGGGGTTCCTACGAGCAGTACTTC
TRBV5-1	TRBJ1-4	NA	TRBD1	CASSFTGGNEKLFF	TGCGCCAGCAGCTTTACAGGGGGCAATGAAAAACTGTTTTTT
TRBV19	TRBJ2-1	NA	NA	CASSITGSSYNEQFF	TGTGCCAGTAGTATCACAGGGTCATCCTACAATGAGCAGTTCTTC
TRBV4-2	TRBJ2-1	NA	NA	CASSTRTGNEQFF	TGTGCCAGCAGCACCCGGACGGGGAATGAGCAGTTCTTC
TRBV4-1	TRBJ2-7	NA	TRBD2	CASSQVLAGGSSYEQYF	TGCGCCAGCAGCCAAGTACTAGCGGGGGGAAGCTCCTACGAGCAGTACTTC
TRBV7-9	TRBJ1-1	NA	TRBD1	CASSLAIAGGRNTEAFF	TGTGCCAGCAGCTTAGCGATTGCAGGGGGCAGGAACACTGAAGCTTTCTTT
TRBV2	TRBJ1-2	NA	NA	CASSEYLKDGYTF	TGTGCCAGCAGTGAGTACTTGAAAGATGGCTACACCTTC
TRBV11-2	TRBJ1-1	NA	NA	CASSSRWGRSRNTEAFF	TGTGCCAGCAGCTCCAGGTGGGGGAGGTCAAGGAACACTGAAGCTTTCTTT
TRBV2	TRBJ2-7	NA	NA	CASRESRDSPLYEQYF	TGTGCCAGCAGGGAATCCAGGGACTCGCCACTTTACGAGCAGTACTTC
TRBV10-3	TRBJ2-5	once	TRBD2	CAISDPGGRQVREGTQYF	TGTGCCATCAGTGACCCGGGGGGGCGGCAAGTTCGTGAGGGGACCCAGTACTTC
TRBV6-5	TRBJ2-3	NA	NA	CASSPGGTDTQYF	TGTGCCAGCAGTCCCGGGGGTACAGATACGCAGTATTTT
TRBV29-1	TRBJ2-7	NA	NA	CSVGYVRGYEQYF	TGCAGCGTTGGGTATGTTCGGGGCTACGAGCAGTACTTC
TRBV4-1	TRBJ1-4	NA	NA	CASSQGASYGATNEKLFF	TGCGCCAGCAGCCAAGGCGCCAGCTACGGGGCAACTAATGAAAAACTGTTTTTT
TRBV19	TRBJ1-4	NA	NA	CASSEPRGSNEKLFF	TGTGCCAGTAGTGAACCGCGGGGGAGTAATGAAAAACTGTTTTTT
TRBV9	TRBJ1-1	NA	NA	CASSPQDSLNTEAFF	TGTGCCAGCAGCCCCCAAGACAGTCTGAACACTGAAGCTTTCTTT
TRBV30	TRBJ1-5	NA	NA	CAWSTPGVQPQHF	TGTGCCTGGAGTACCCCCGGAGTCCAGCCCCAGCATTTT
TRBV7-2	TRBJ2-2	NA	NA	CASSPVWTTQTGELFF	TGTGCCAGCAGCCCAGTCTGGACTACTCAGACCGGGGAGCTGTTTTTT
TRBV5-1	TRBJ1-2	NA	TRBD1	CASSFGTEGGYTF	TGCGCCAGCAGCTTCGGGACAGAGGGTGGCTACACCTTC
TRBV18	TRBJ2-7	NA	NA	CASSPQRGGLGRGEQYF	TGTGCCAGCTCACCTCAGCGCGGAGGGCTTGGGCGCGGCGAGCAGTACTTC
TRBV2	TRBJ2-7	NA	NA	CASSVGDHEQYF	TGTGCCAGCAGTGTCGGAGATCACGAGCAGTACTTC
TRBV28	TRBJ2-2	NA	NA	CASSQDTRGELFF	TGTGCCAGCAGTCAGGACACCAGGGGGGAGCTGTTTTTT
TRBV11-3	TRBJ2-5	NA	NA	CASSLGGPQETQYF	TGTGCCAGCAGCTTAGGGGGGCCCCAAGAGACCCAGTACTTC
TRBV2	TRBJ2-2	NA	NA	CASSEAGTQHTGELFF	TGTGCCAGCAGTGAAGCTGGGACTCAACACACCGGGGAGCTGTTTTTT
TRBV6-1	TRBJ1-1	NA	NA	CASSDRGWRTEAFF	TGTGCCAGCAGTGACAGGGGTTGGAGGACTGAAGCTTTCTTT
TRBV9	TRBJ1-1	NA	NA	CASSARSSNTEAFF	TGTGCCAGCAGCGCCAGGTCTTCGAACACTGAAGCTTTCTTT
TRBV7-2	TRBJ1-3	NA	NA	CASSPVAGNTIYF	TGTGCCAGCAGCCCCGTCGCTGGAAACACCATATATTTT